Many counts were recorded for the clone carrying this TCR beta chain. The CDR3 is cut off 3 residues early in the read; its end comes from the germline J gene. The entry originates in a study of T cell clonality in common variable immunodeficiency. The method was immunoSEQ multiplex PCR; TCRdb's version includes in-frame clones alone and lacks a portion of them. The specimen gives tens of thousands of clones without singletons; the ten biggest hold 1.5% to 2%. Per germline, CDR1 SQVTM and CDR2 ANQGSEA. Trimming cost V 6 bases and J 5 bases; bases outside gene matches: 13. The CDR3 consists of 15 residues.

The J gene is TRBJ1-2, the V gene TRBV29-1, with 9 bases matching TRBD1. The sample was peripheral blood mononuclear cells. The receptor's source is a person aged 18 to 70 in good health. The covered CDR3 bases are TGCAGCGTGGCGGGACAGGGCCCCCGTGGGTATGGC. Its translation is CSVAGQGPRGYG. The whole CDR3 region reads CSVAGQGPRGYGYTF.